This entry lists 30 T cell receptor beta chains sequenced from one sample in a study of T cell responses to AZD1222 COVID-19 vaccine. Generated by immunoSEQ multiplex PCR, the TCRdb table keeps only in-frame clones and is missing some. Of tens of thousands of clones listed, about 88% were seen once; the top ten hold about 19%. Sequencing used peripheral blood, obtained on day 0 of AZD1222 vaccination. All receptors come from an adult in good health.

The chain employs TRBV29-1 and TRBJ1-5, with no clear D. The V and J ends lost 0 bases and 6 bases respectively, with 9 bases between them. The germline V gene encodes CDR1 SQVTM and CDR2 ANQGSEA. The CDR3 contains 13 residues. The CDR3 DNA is TGCAGCGTTGAAGAACCAGTTGGTCAGCCCCAGCATTTT. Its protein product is CSVEEPVGQPQHF.

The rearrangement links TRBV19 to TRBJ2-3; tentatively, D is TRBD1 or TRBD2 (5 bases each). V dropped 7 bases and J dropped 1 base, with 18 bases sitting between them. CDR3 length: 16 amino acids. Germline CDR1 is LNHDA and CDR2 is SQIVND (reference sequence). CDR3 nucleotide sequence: TGTGCCAGTAAAGATTGGGGGACGACGGGCACAGATACGCAGTATTTT. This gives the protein CASKDWGTTGTDTQYF.

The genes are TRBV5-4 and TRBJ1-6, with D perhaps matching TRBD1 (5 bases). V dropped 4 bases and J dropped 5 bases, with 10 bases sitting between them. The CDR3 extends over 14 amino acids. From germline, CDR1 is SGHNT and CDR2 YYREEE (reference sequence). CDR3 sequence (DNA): TGTGCCAGCAGCCGACAGACTGATAATTCACCCCTCCACTTT. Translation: CASSRQTDNSPLHF.

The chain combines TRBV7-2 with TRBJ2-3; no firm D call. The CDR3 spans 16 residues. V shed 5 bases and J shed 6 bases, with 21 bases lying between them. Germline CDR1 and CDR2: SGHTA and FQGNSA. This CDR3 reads CASSPHMAKTGDTQYF. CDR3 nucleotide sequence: TGTGCCAGCAGCCCACATATGGCGAAAACCGGGGATACGCAGTATTTT.

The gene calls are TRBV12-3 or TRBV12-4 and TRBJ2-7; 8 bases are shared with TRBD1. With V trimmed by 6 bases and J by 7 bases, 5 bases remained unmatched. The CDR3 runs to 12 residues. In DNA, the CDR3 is TGTGCCAGCAGCCAGGGGGCGGAAGAGCAGTACTTC. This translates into CASSQGAEEQYF.

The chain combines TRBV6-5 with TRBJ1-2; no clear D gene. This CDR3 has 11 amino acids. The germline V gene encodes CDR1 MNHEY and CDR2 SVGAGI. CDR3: CASGSAWGYTF. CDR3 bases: TGTGCGAGCGGGAGTGCTTGGGGCTACACCTTC.

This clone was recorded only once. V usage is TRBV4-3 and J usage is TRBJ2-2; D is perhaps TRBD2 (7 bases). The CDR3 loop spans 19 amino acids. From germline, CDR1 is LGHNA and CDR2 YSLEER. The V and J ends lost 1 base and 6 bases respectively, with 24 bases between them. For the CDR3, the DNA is TGCGCCAGCAGCCAAGTATTTGAGAGGCTGAGGGAGGGGGCCGGGGAGCTGTTTTTT. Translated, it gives CASSQVFERLREGAGELFF.

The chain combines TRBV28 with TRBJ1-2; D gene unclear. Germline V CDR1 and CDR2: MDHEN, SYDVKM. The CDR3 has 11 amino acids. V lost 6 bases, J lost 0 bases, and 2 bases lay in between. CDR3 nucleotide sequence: TGTGCCAGCAGCCCTAACTATGGCTACACCTTC. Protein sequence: CASSPNYGYTF.

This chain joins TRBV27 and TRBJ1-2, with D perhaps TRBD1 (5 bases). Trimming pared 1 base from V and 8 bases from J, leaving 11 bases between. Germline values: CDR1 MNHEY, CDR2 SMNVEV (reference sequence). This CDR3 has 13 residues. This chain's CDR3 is CASSLLGQGGYTF. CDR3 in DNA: TGTGCCAGCAGTTTATTGGGGCAGGGAGGCTACACCTTC.

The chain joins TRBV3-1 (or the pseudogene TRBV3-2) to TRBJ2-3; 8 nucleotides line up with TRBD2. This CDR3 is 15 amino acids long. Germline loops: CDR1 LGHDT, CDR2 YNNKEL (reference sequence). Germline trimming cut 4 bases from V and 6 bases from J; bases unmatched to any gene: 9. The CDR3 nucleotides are TGTGCCAGCAGCCCCTCGGGGGGGCGTCAGGATACGCAGTATTTT. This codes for CASSPSGGRQDTQYF.

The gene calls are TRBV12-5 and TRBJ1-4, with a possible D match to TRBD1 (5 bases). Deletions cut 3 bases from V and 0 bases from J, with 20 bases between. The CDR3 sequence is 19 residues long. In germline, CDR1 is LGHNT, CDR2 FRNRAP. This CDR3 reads CASGFLIGQTGATNEKLFF. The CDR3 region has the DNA TGTGCTAGTGGTTTCCTGATCGGCCAAACGGGGGCAACTAATGAAAAACTGTTTTTT.

The CDR3 DNA follows: TGTGCCAGCAGCTTAGTCTGGACAGGGGGGAGTTACGAGCAGTACTTC. This codes for CASSLVWTGGSYEQYF. V and J are TRBV11-2 and TRBJ2-7; 10 bases match TRBD1. CDR1 and CDR2 from the germline V gene are SGHAT and FQNNGV. The V and J ends lost 1 base and 4 bases, in that order; junction bases with no gene match: 7. The CDR3 consists of 16 residues.

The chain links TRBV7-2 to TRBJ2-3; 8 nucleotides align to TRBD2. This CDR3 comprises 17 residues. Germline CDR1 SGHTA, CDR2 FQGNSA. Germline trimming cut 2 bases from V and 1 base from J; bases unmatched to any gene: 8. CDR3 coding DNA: TGTGCCAGCAGCTTACATTCGGCGGGGGGAGGCACAGATACGCAGTATTTT. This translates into CASSLHSAGGGTDTQYF.

CDR3 sequence: CASRSSRGTYEQYF. CDR3 DNA: TGTGCCAGCAGGTCCTCCCGGGGTACCTACGAGCAGTACTTC. V usage is TRBV6-5 and J usage is TRBJ2-7; tentative D call: TRBD2 (5 bases). CDR1 and CDR2 (germline): MNHEY, SVGAGI. V was shortened by 6 bases and J by 2 bases, with 14 bases between the two germline ends. The CDR3 is 14 residues long.

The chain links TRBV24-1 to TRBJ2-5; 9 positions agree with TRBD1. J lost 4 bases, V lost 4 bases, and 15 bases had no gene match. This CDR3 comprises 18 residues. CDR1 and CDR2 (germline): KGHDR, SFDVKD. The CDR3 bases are TGTGCCACCAGTGACACGCCTACCTACGGGACAGGGCGAGAGACCCAGTACTTC. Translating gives CATSDTPTYGTGRETQYF.

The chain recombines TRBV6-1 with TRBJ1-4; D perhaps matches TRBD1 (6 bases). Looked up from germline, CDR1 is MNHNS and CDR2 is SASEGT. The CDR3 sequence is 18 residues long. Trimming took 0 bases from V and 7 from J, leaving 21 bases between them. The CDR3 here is CASSEAEQGTYGGEKLFF. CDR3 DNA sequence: TGTGCCAGCAGTGAAGCTGAACAGGGAACATATGGAGGTGAAAAACTGTTTTTT.

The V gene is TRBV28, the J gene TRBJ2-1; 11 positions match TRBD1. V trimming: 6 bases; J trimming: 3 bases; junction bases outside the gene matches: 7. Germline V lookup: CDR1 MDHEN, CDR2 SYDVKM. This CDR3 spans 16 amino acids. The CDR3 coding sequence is TGTGCCAGCAGACCAGGGACAGGGGGTTTCTACAATGAGCAGTTCTTC. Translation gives CASRPGTGGFYNEQFF.

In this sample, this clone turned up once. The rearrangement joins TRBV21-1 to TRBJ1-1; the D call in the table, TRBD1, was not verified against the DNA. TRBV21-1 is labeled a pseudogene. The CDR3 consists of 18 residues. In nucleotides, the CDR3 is TGTGCCAGCAGCCCCCAATGGCGACAGGGGGCGCGGGACACTGAAGCTTTCTTT. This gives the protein CASSPQWRQGARDTEAFF.

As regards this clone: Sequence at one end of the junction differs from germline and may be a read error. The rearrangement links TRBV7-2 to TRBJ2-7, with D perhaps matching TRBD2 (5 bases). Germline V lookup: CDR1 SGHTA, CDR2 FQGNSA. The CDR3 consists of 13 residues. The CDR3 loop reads CASSLGFTGIVGF. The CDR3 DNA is TGTGCCAGCAGCTTAGGGTTCACGGGGATAGTCGGATTC.

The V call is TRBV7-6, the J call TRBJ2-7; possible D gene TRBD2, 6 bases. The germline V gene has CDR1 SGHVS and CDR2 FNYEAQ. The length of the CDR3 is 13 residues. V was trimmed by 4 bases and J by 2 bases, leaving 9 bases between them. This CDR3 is CASSSSGAYEQYF. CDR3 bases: TGTGCCAGCAGCTCGTCGGGAGCCTACGAGCAGTACTTC.

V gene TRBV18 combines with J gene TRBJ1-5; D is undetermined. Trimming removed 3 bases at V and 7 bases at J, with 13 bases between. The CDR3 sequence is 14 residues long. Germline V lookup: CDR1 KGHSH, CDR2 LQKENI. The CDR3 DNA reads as TGTGCCAGCTCACCGGACTCCCTGGGGCAGCCCCAGCATTTT. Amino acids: CASSPDSLGQPQHF.

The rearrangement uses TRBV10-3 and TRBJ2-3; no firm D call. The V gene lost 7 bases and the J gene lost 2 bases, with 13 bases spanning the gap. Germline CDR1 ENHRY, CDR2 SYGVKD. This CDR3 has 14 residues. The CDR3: CAIKETMVTDTQYF. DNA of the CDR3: TGTGCCATCAAAGAGACGATGGTCACAGATACGCAGTATTTT.

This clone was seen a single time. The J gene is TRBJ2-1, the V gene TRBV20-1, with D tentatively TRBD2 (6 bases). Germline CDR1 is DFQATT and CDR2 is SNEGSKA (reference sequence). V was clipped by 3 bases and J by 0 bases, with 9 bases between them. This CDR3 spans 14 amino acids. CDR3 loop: CSASSGSSYNEQFF. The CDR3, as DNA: TGCAGTGCTAGTAGCGGTAGCTCCTACAATGAGCAGTTCTTC.

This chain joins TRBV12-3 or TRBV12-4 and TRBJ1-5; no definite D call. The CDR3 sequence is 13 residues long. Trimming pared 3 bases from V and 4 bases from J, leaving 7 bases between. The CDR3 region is CASSLIENQPQHF. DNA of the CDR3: TGTGCCAGCAGTTTGATAGAGAATCAGCCCCAGCATTTT.

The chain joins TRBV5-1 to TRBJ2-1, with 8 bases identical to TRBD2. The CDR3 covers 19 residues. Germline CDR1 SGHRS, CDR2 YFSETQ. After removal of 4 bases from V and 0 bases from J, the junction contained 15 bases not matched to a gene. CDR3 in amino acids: CASSPISGGRGSSYNEQFF. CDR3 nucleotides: TGCGCCAGCAGCCCGATTTCGGGAGGGCGAGGGAGCTCCTACAATGAGCAGTTCTTC.

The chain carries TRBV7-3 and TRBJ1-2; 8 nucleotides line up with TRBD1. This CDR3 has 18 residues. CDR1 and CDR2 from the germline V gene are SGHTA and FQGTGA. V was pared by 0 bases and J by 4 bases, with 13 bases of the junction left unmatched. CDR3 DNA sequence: TGTGCCAGCAGCTTAACTCAATCTGGGCAGGGGGCCCTCTATGGCTACACCTTC. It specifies CASSLTQSGQGALYGYTF.

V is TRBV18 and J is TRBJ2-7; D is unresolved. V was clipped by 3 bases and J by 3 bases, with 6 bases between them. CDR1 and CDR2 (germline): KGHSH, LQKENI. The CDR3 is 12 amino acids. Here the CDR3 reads CASSPVNYEQYF. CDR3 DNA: TGTGCCAGCTCACCCGTTAACTACGAGCAGTACTTC.

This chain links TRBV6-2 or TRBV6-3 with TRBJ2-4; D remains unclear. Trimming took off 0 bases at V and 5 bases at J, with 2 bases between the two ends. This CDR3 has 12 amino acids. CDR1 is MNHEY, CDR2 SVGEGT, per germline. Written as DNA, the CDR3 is TGTGCCAGCAGTTACTCCCAAAACATTCAGTACTTC. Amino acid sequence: CASSYSQNIQYF.

CDR3 loop: CASSPWGGSSYNEQFF. CDR3 nucleotides: TGTGCCAGTAGTCCCTGGGGGGGCAGCTCCTACAATGAGCAGTTCTTC. J is TRBJ2-1 and V is TRBV19, with D possibly being TRBD2 (7 bases). Between the trimmed V and J ends, which lost 5 bases and 0 bases, there was a span of 14 bases. This CDR3 spans 16 amino acids. Germline CDR1 LNHDA, CDR2 SQIVND (reference sequence). Filled out from reference TRBV19 and TRBJ2-1, the complete variable domain reads DGGITQSPKYLFRKEGQNVTLSCEQNLNHDAMYWYRQDPGQGLRLIYYSQIVNDFQKGDIAEGYSVSREKKESFPLTVTSAQKNPTAFYLCASSPWGGSSYNEQFFGPGTRLTVL.

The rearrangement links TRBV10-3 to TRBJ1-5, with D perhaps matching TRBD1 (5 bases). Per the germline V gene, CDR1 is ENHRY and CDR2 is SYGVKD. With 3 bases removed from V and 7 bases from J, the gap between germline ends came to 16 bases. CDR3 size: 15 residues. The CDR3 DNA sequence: TGTGCCATCAGTGATTCCGGTAGGGACCGACAGCCCCAGCATTTT. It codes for CAISDSGRDRQPQHF.